The 24 T cell receptor beta chains listed next were all sequenced from one sample in a study of blood T cell repertoires in COVID-19. Using immunoSEQ multiplex PCR, the repertoire was profiled, and TCRdb retains in-frame clones only, with some absent. Here the sample spans about 180,000 clones, over 75% being singletons. Sequenced sample: PBMCs or T cells enriched from blood (not recorded which). The receptors stem from a woman aged 18 to 35 who had recovered from COVID-19.

This clone was found once. The CDR3 nucleotides read TGCAGCGTTGGGGGCGGGGATTACGAGCAGTACTTC. Its protein product is CSVGGGDYEQYF. The chain uses TRBV29-1 and TRBJ2-7, with D possibly being TRBD2 (6 bases). The V gene's germline CDR1 is SQVTM and CDR2 ANQGSEA. The ends were cut back, 4 bases at V and 4 bases at J, with 11 bases in the middle. There are 12 residues in the CDR3.

The chain employs TRBV7-2 and TRBJ2-1; 7 nucleotides agree with TRBD2. V lost 5 bases and J lost 6; bases outside the gene matches: 7. Germline V gene lookup returns CDR1 SGHTA and CDR2 FQGNSA. The CDR3 extends over 14 amino acids. The CDR3 here is CASSNSGGVNEQFF. DNA for the CDR3: TGTGCCAGCAGCAATAGTGGGGGGGTCAATGAGCAGTTCTTC.

The chain is built from TRBV11-1 and TRBJ2-1, with unresolved D. In germline, CDR1 is SGHAT, CDR2 FQDESV (reference sequence). The length of the CDR3 is 11 residues. The V end was cut by 1 base, the J end by 11 bases, with 6 bases between. CDR3 amino acids: CASSLDFKQFF. In DNA form, the CDR3 reads TGTGCCAGCAGCTTAGACTTTAAGCAGTTCTTC.

V usage is TRBV4-3 and J usage is TRBJ2-1, with D unclear. The CDR3 consists of 16 residues. Germline assignment: CDR1 LGHNA and CDR2 YSLEER. The V end was cut by 0 bases, the J end by 1 base, with 10 bases between. As DNA, the CDR3 is TGCGCCAGCAGCCAAGATCTGGCAGCGTCCTACAATGAGCAGTTCTTC. This encodes CASSQDLAASYNEQFF.

This rearrangement joins TRBV2 to TRBJ1-4, with 9 positions matching TRBD1. Germline CDR1 reads SNHLY; CDR2 reads FYNNEI. The CDR3 runs to 16 residues. J lost 10 bases, V lost 3 bases, and 12 bases had no gene match. CDR3 nucleotide sequence: TGTGCCAGCAGTGACATCCGGGACAGGGATTTTGGAAAACTGTTTTTT. Amino acid sequence: CASSDIRDRDFGKLFF.

This chain uses TRBV28 with TRBJ1-1; 7 positions match TRBD1. Losses at the gene ends were 5 bases for V and 0 bases for J; bases not matched to a gene: 6. Germline CDR1 reads MDHEN; CDR2 reads SYDVKM. This CDR3 region has 15 residues. The CDR3: CASSVTGVMNTEAFF. DNA for the CDR3: TGTGCCAGCAGTGTTACAGGGGTCATGAACACTGAAGCTTTCTTT.

The J gene is TRBJ1-6, the V gene TRBV5-1; possible D gene TRBD1, 5 bases. CDR1 and CDR2 from the germline V gene are SGHRS and YFSETQ. V shed 4 bases and J shed 8 bases, with 16 bases lying between them. The CDR3 sequence is 15 residues long. CDR3 region: CASSARVNQHSPLHF. CDR3 DNA: TGCGCCAGCAGCGCCAGGGTTAACCAACATTCACCCCTCCACTTT.

This chain connects TRBV11-2 to TRBJ2-7, with 7 bases lining up with TRBD1. J was trimmed by 11 bases and V by 2 bases; bases with no gene match: 12. Germline values: CDR1 SGHAT, CDR2 FQNNGV. The CDR3 contains 14 residues. CDR3 region: CASSLLAGGVDKYF. In DNA, the CDR3 is TGTGCCAGCAGCTTACTTGCAGGGGGAGTTGACAAGTACTTC.

This clone was seen more than once but under ten times. This sequence joins TRBV7-3 and TRBJ2-7; TRBD1 matches at 7 bases. The trim removed 2 bases at V and 4 bases at J, leaving 2 bases unmatched. The germline CDR1 and CDR2 sequences are SGHTA and FQGTGA. The CDR3 is made up of 13 amino acids. Here the CDR3 DNA reads TGTGCCAGCAGCTTACAACAGGGGTACGAGCAGTACTTC. Translating it yields CASSLQQGYEQYF.

The rearrangement joins TRBV9 to TRBJ1-2, with D tentatively TRBD1 (6 bases). Trimming cost V 4 bases and J 8 bases, with 15 bases left between them. The CDR3 length is 13 residues. Per germline, CDR1 SGDLS and CDR2 YYNGEE. CDR3 residues: CASSLQSGEGYTF. The DNA of the CDR3 is TGTGCCAGCAGCCTACAATCAGGGGAAGGCTACACCTTC.

This clone occurred once. The chain carries TRBV27 and TRBJ1-1; D gene uncertain. This CDR3 spans 16 amino acids. V lost 6 bases to trimming and J lost 0 bases, with 17 bases between them. Germline CDR1 MNHEY, CDR2 SMNVEV (reference sequence). The DNA for the CDR3 is TGTGCCAGCAGCCCCATCCGGGAGATCATGAACACTGAAGCTTTCTTT. Protein: CASSPIREIMNTEAFF.

The V call is TRBV5-6, the J call TRBJ2-7; 7 bases map to TRBD1. The CDR3 runs to 14 residues. The germline CDR1 and CDR2 sequences are SGHDT and YYEEEE. The V gene end was trimmed by 3 bases and the J gene end by 5 bases; junction bases not matched to a gene: 8. The CDR3 sequence is CASSSDYGTDEQYF. CDR3 DNA: TGTGCCAGCAGCTCTGACTACGGGACAGACGAGCAGTACTTC. Full variable domain (missing parts from reference TRBV5-6 and TRBJ2-7): DAGVTQSPTHLIKTRGQQVTLRCSPKSGHDTVSWYQQALGQGPQFIFQYYEEEERQRGNFPDRFSGHQFPNYSSELNVNALLLGDSALYLCASSSDYGTDEQYFGPGTRLTVT.

The V call is TRBV6-6, the J call TRBJ2-5; D not certain. Germline values: CDR1 MNHNY, CDR2 SVGAGI (reference sequence). The CDR3 has 12 amino acids. V was cut by 4 bases and J by 5 bases, with 8 bases left in between. The CDR3 nucleotides read TGTGCCAGCAGTTCGGCTAGGGAGACCCAGTACTTC. It encodes CASSSARETQYF.

The chain combines TRBV7-2 with TRBJ2-7, with 10 positions matching TRBD2. The CDR3 has 16 amino acids. Germline trimming cut 4 bases from V and 3 bases from J; bases unmatched to any gene: 9. Germline CDR1 is SGHTA and CDR2 is FQGNSA. CDR3 nucleotide sequence: TGTGCCAGCAGCTGGAACGGACTAGCGGCAAACTACGAGCAGTACTTC. Its translation is CASSWNGLAANYEQYF. Drawing the rest from reference TRBV7-2 and TRBJ2-7, the complete variable domain is GAGVSQSPSNKVTEKGKDVELRCDPISGHTALYWYRQSLGQGLEFLIYFQGNSAPDKSGLPSDRFSAERTGGSVSTLTIQRTQQEDSAVYLCASSWNGLAANYEQYFGPGTRLTVT.

The rearrangement uses TRBV5-6 and TRBJ2-7, with 7 bases that match TRBD1. Germline V CDR1 and CDR2: SGHDT, YYEEEE. The CDR3 has 14 amino acids. The V segment lost 1 base and the J segment 2 bases; nucleotides outside the gene matches: 3. The CDR3 reads CASSLPTGPYEQYF. The CDR3 DNA reads TGTGCCAGCAGCTTGCCGACAGGGCCCTACGAGCAGTACTTC.

This chain links TRBV28 with TRBJ1-2; no reliable D call. The CDR3 contains 15 residues. In germline, CDR1 is MDHEN, CDR2 SYDVKM. Trimming left V 1 base short and J 3 bases short, with 12 bases between. CDR3 residues: CASSLYLIRDYGYTF. CDR3 bases: TGTGCCAGCAGTTTATATCTGATCCGGGACTATGGCTACACCTTC.

The gene calls are TRBV12-3 or TRBV12-4 and TRBJ2-7; tentatively, D is TRBD1 (5 bases). The CDR3 is made up of 13 amino acids. The V and J ends lost 7 bases and 6 bases respectively, with 16 bases between them. The DNA of the CDR3 is TGTGCCAGCAAGGATCAGGGATTGGGCGAGCAGTACTTC. Its translation: CASKDQGLGEQYF.

V and J are TRBV5-1 and TRBJ2-2, with D possibly matching TRBD1 (6 bases). CDR3 length equals 15 residues. The V gene's germline CDR1 is SGHRS and CDR2 YFSETQ. Trimming removed 6 bases from V and 5 bases from J, with 17 bases in between. DNA for the CDR3: TGCGCCAGCATCCTTGGAACAGGGAATACCGGGGAGCTGTTTTTT. It is translated as CASILGTGNTGELFF.

This clone was counted between two and nine times. This chain links TRBV6-4 with TRBJ1-3; unclear D gene. This CDR3 has 15 residues. Germline CDR1 is MRHNA and CDR2 is SNTAGT. The ends were cut back, 3 bases at V and 0 bases at J, with 9 bases in the middle. The DNA for the CDR3 is TGTGCCAGCAGTGAATCGGAGACCTCTGGAAACACCATATATTTT. It translates to CASSESETSGNTIYF.

The rearrangement uses TRBV6-5 and TRBJ2-5, with D possibly matching TRBD1 (6 bases). Germline CDR1 and CDR2: MNHEY and SVGAGI. The CDR3 contains 16 residues. V shed 0 bases and J shed 2 bases, with 13 bases lying between them. In DNA, the CDR3 is TGTGCCAGCAGTTACTCATCCGGGACAAAACAAGAGACCCAGTACTTC. The encoded protein is CASSYSSGTKQETQYF.

The J gene is TRBJ2-7, the V gene TRBV4-1; 8 nucleotides align to TRBD1. The J segment lost 7 bases and the V segment lost 0 bases, leaving 8 bases of the junction unmatched. The CDR3 is 15 residues long. Per germline, CDR1 MGHRA and CDR2 YSYEKL. DNA for the CDR3: TGCGCCAGCAGCCAAGATTGGCAGGGGGCGAGGGAGCAGTACTTC. This gives the protein CASSQDWQGAREQYF.

The V call is TRBV2, the J call TRBJ2-2; a weak D match, TRBD1 (5 bases). Between the trimmed V and J ends, which lost 4 bases and 6 bases, there was a span of 6 bases. CDR3 length equals 12 residues. CDR1 and CDR2 from the germline V gene are SNHLY and FYNNEI. CDR3 sequence: CASSAGPGELFF. CDR3 in DNA: TGTGCCAGCAGTGCAGGGCCCGGGGAGCTGTTTTTT. Drawing the rest from reference TRBV2 and TRBJ2-2, the complete variable domain is EPEVTQTPSHQVTQMGQEVILRCVPISNHLYFYWYRQILGQKVEFLVSFYNNEISEKSEIFDDQFSVERPDGSNFTLKIRSTKLEDSAMYFCASSAGPGELFFGEGSRLTVL.

The chain couples TRBV4-3 to TRBJ1-4; D unresolved. The ends were cut back, 1 base at V and 0 bases at J, with 6 bases in the middle. This CDR3 is built from 15 residues. Per the germline V gene, CDR1 is LGHNA and CDR2 is YSLEER. In DNA form, the CDR3 reads TGCGCCAGCAGCCAAGGGGCTGCAACTAATGAAAAACTGTTTTTT. It translates to CASSQGAATNEKLFF.

This clone was counted a single time. CDR3 DNA: TGTGCCAGCAGTTACGCGGGAGCCATCGCTAACTATGGCTACACCTTC. As protein: CASSYAGAIANYGYTF. This chain connects TRBV6-5 to TRBJ1-2; D is undetermined. The V gene lost 2 bases and the J gene lost 0 bases, with 13 bases spanning the gap. The CDR3 totals 16 residues. Germline V gene sequence: CDR1 MNHEY, CDR2 SVGAGI.